This T cell receptor beta chain was sequenced during a study of CD4 T cells in relation to SARS-CoV-2 and coronaviruses. Study-wide results and caveats: Monoreactive clones expanded significantly more to SARS-CoV-2 than crossreactive clones did.

Germline loops: CDR1 LNHNV, CDR2 YYDKDF (reference sequence). There are 15 residues in the CDR3. Germline trimming cut 0 bases from V and 6 bases from J; bases unmatched to any gene: 5. This clone has only one observation. What it binds is unknown. Naive and memory CD4+ T cells were cultured with CEF, then survey-sequenced. Assay: immunoSEQ multiplex PCR; the TCRdb copy retains only in-frame clones and omits some. The table records about 38,000 clones, 60% to 80% of them present only once. Input material: memory CD4+ T cells from PBMCs, cultured in vitro. The chain combines TRBV15 with TRBJ2-1; 7 bases are shared with TRBD2. The source is an adult with COVID-19. This CDR3 reads CATSRESGMGNEQFF. The CDR3 DNA is TGTGCCACCAGCAGAGAAAGCGGGATGGGCAATGAGCAGTTCTTC.